Listed here are 26 T cell receptor beta chains from one sample, sequenced in a study of cytomegalovirus exposure and HLA in healthy donors. Profiled with immunoSEQ multiplex PCR; TCRdb holds only in-frame clones, not every one. The data contain about 82,000 clones, around 95% of them singletons. Sequencing used PBMCs. These receptors all come from a woman younger than 35 in good health and CMV-seronegative.

This clone came up once. V and J are TRBV7-2 and TRBJ2-1; maybe TRBD2 (5 bases). Per germline, CDR1 SGHTA and CDR2 FQGNSA. The CDR3 covers 15 residues. The V gene lost 4 bases and the J gene lost 5 bases, with 15 bases spanning the gap. The CDR3 protein is CASSSSFRRDNEQFF. CDR3 DNA sequence: TGTGCCAGCAGCTCTTCATTCCGGCGGGACAATGAGCAGTTCTTC.

The chain links TRBV7-9 to TRBJ1-4, with a weak D call TRBD1 (5 bases). Germline-derived CDR1 and CDR2 are SEHNR and FQNEAQ (reference sequence). Trimming shortened V by 3 bases and J by 0 bases, and 8 bases separated the two germline ends. The CDR3 has 15 amino acids. CDR3 nucleotides: TGTGCCAGCAGCTTTCAGGGTGCAACTAATGAAAAACTGTTTTTT. Translation: CASSFQGATNEKLFF. The full variable domain, rest sourced from reference TRBV7-9 and TRBJ1-4, is DTGVSQNPRHKITKRGQNVTFRCDPISEHNRLYWYRQTLGQGPEFLTYFQNEAQLEKSRLLSDRFSAERPKGSFSTLEIQRTEQGDSAMYLCASSFQGATNEKLFFGSGTQLSVL.

This rearrangement joins TRBV21-1 to TRBJ2-7; the table names TRBD1, a call not compared with the DNA. TRBV21-1 is classified as a pseudogene. This CDR3 spans 16 amino acids. The CDR3 DNA sequence: TGTGCCAGCAGCCCCCGCCAGGCGGACATAGGATACGAGCAGTACTTC. Its translation is CASSPRQADIGYEQYF.

The table lists this clone with a few counts. The chain combines TRBV2 with TRBJ2-1, with 13 bases identical to TRBD2. This CDR3 is built from 15 residues. V lost 2 bases to trimming and J lost 9 bases; unmatched junction nucleotides: 4. Germline V CDR1 and CDR2: SNHLY, FYNNEI. In nucleotides, the CDR3 is TGTGCCAGCAGTGAAACTAGCGGGGGGGCCGTTGAGCAGTTCTTC. It codes for CASSETSGGAVEQFF. Full variable domain (remainder filled in from reference TRBV2 and TRBJ2-1): EPEVTQTPSHQVTQMGQEVILRCVPISNHLYFYWYRQILGQKVEFLVSFYNNEISEKSEIFDDQFSVERPDGSNFTLKIRSTKLEDSAMYFCASSETSGGAVEQFFGPGTRLTVL.

The chain joins TRBV6-5 to TRBJ1-5; D is undetermined. Trimming removed 2 bases from V and 1 base from J, with 9 bases in between. The CDR3 covers 15 residues. Germline V gene sequence: CDR1 MNHEY, CDR2 SVGAGI. CDR3: CASSYSGFSNQPQHF. The CDR3 nucleotides are TGTGCCAGCAGTTACAGCGGGTTCAGCAATCAGCCCCAGCATTTT.

This rearrangement joins TRBV7-2 to TRBJ1-1; D unclear. Between the trimmed V and J ends, which lost 1 base and 10 bases, there was a span of 10 bases. The CDR3 is 12 amino acids. In germline, CDR1 is SGHTA, CDR2 FQGNSA. Here the CDR3 reads CASSLGQVGAFF. The CDR3 DNA reads TGTGCCAGCAGCTTAGGCCAGGTCGGAGCTTTCTTT.

The chain joins TRBV27 to TRBJ2-5, with 10 nucleotides matching TRBD2. Germline loops: CDR1 MNHEY, CDR2 SMNVEV (reference sequence). J lost 1 base, V lost 4 bases, and 9 bases had no gene match. The CDR3 extends over 17 amino acids. CDR3 amino acids: CASSSFSGRFFQETQYF. The CDR3 coding sequence is TGTGCCAGCAGTTCGTTTAGCGGGAGGTTCTTCCAAGAGACCCAGTACTTC.

The rearrangement links TRBV9 to TRBJ2-3; no firm D call. There are 15 residues in the CDR3. The germline V and J ends were trimmed by 0 bases and 4 bases, with 12 bases remaining between them. Germline V lookup: CDR1 SGDLS, CDR2 YYNGEE. CDR3 amino acids: CASSVVGSAADTQYF. CDR3 DNA sequence: TGTGCCAGCAGCGTAGTCGGGTCCGCGGCAGATACGCAGTATTTT.

The rearrangement links TRBV7-2 to TRBJ2-7, with 12 bases matching TRBD2. The ends lost 1 base at V and 4 bases at J; junction bases unmatched: 2. Germline assignment: CDR1 SGHTA and CDR2 FQGNSA. The CDR3 extends over 15 amino acids. The chain's CDR3 is CASSLGTSGVYEQYF. CDR3 sequence (DNA): TGTGCCAGCAGCTTAGGGACTAGCGGGGTGTACGAGCAGTACTTC.

CDR3 sequence reads: CASSVQGSTYEQYF. CDR3 DNA sequence: TGTGCCAGCAGTGTTCAGGGTTCCACCTACGAGCAGTACTTC. The chain employs TRBV9 and TRBJ2-7, with D perhaps matching TRBD1 (5 bases). The CDR3 runs 14 residues. Trimming removed 5 bases at V and 2 bases at J, with 14 bases between. Germline assignment: CDR1 SGDLS and CDR2 YYNGEE.

The chain is built from TRBV19 and TRBJ2-1, with 11 bases lining up with TRBD2. Per the germline V gene, CDR1 is LNHDA and CDR2 is SQIVND (reference sequence). V was clipped by 3 bases and J by 9 bases; unmatched bases: 4. CDR3 length equals 14 residues. The CDR3 region has the DNA TGTGCCAGTAGTATGACTAGCGGGGCTAGTGAGCAGTTCTTC. Translated, it gives CASSMTSGASEQFF.

The chain joins TRBV25-1 to TRBJ2-3, with D perhaps matching TRBD1 (6 bases). Germline-derived CDR1 and CDR2 are MGHDK and SYGVNS. Trimming took off 2 bases at V and 7 bases at J, with 10 bases between the two ends. This CDR3 has 13 residues. The CDR3 region is CASSEPDRYTQYF. CDR3 sequence (DNA): TGTGCCAGCAGTGAACCAGACAGGTATACGCAGTATTTT.

This sequence joins TRBV4-2 and TRBJ2-7, with 9 bases identical to TRBD1. Germline trimming cut 0 bases from V and 1 base from J; bases unmatched to any gene: 4. This CDR3 comprises 16 residues. CDR1 is LGHNA and CDR2 is YNFKEQ in the germline V gene. Here the CDR3 DNA reads TGTGCCAGCAGCCAAGAGGGGACAGGGCCGTCCTACGAGCAGTACTTC. Its translation is CASSQEGTGPSYEQYF.

The V call is TRBV19, the J call TRBJ2-5; possible D gene TRBD1, 6 bases. Germline V gene lookup returns CDR1 LNHDA and CDR2 SQIVND (reference sequence). This CDR3 contains 13 residues. Trimming stripped 1 base from V and 11 bases from J, with 14 bases between. CDR3 in DNA: TGTGCCAGTAGTATAGGCGCCGGGACAAGGCAGTACTTC. This sequence encodes CASSIGAGTRQYF. The full variable domain, completed using reference TRBV19 and TRBJ2-5, is DGGITQSPKYLFRKEGQNVTLSCEQNLNHDAMYWYRQDPGQGLRLIYYSQIVNDFQKGDIAEGYSVSREKKESFPLTVTSAQKNPTAFYLCASSIGAGTRQYFGPGTRLLVL.

This clone was counted once. The chain recombines TRBV10-3 with TRBJ2-1; the match to TRBD1 covers 9 bases. In germline, CDR1 is ENHRY, CDR2 SYGVKD. Unmatched junction bases numbered 1, after V lost 5 bases and J lost 2 bases. The CDR3 runs to 14 residues. Written as DNA, the CDR3 is TGTGCCATCAGTCGACAGGGGGCCTACAATGAGCAGTTCTTC. This encodes CAISRQGAYNEQFF.

This chain uses TRBV18 with TRBJ2-1, with D possibly being TRBD2 (5 bases). CDR1 and CDR2 from the germline V gene are KGHSH and LQKENI. This CDR3 spans 16 amino acids. The V end lost 2 bases, the J end lost 4 bases, and 15 bases lay between the germline ends. The CDR3 here is CASSPSNEGSYNEQFF. DNA of the CDR3: TGTGCCAGCTCACCATCGAACGAGGGATCGTACAATGAGCAGTTCTTC.

In its sample, this clone was seen once. The chain uses TRBV6-5 and TRBJ2-7, with TRBD2 matching 15 bases. The CDR3 loop spans 15 amino acids. Germline V CDR1 and CDR2: MNHEY, SVGAGI. Germline trimming cut 7 bases from V and 2 bases from J; bases unmatched to any gene: 3. The CDR3 nucleotides read TGTGCCAGCACGGGGACTAGCGGGGGGCCCTACGAGCAGTACTTC. This codes for CASTGTSGGPYEQYF.

This chain links TRBV29-1 with TRBJ1-4, with D possibly matching TRBD1 (5 bases). This CDR3 has 15 residues. The V gene's germline CDR1 is SQVTM and CDR2 ANQGSEA. V lost 4 bases and J 3 bases, leaving 15 bases between the germline ends. The CDR3 coding sequence is TGCAGCGTTGGATTCCAGGGTACGGCTAATGAAAAACTGTTTTTT. It translates to CSVGFQGTANEKLFF.

The V call is TRBV27, the J call TRBJ2-7; possibly TRBD1 for D (6 bases). Germline V gene sequence: CDR1 MNHEY, CDR2 SMNVEV (reference sequence). The CDR3 is 15 residues long. V lost 0 bases and J 1 base, leaving 10 bases between the germline ends. The CDR3 loop is CASSLSMRGSYEQYF. CDR3 in DNA: TGTGCCAGCAGTTTATCGATGAGGGGGTCCTACGAGCAGTACTTC.

The rearrangement joins TRBV29-1 to TRBJ1-2; 7 bases match TRBD1. The V and J ends lost 3 bases and 3 bases, in that order; junction bases with no gene match: 19. This CDR3 is built from 18 residues. Germline CDR1 is SQVTM and CDR2 is ANQGSEA. Here the CDR3 DNA reads TGCAGCGTTGATAGGGGGCAGGGGATATGGGTCGGTGACTATGGCTACACCTTC. It specifies CSVDRGQGIWVGDYGYTF.

The rearrangement links TRBV5-8 to TRBJ1-5; 7 bases line up with TRBD1. Germline-derived CDR1 and CDR2 are SGHTS and YDEGEE. V gave up 6 bases and J gave up 4 bases; unmatched junction bases: 10. The CDR3 extends over 15 amino acids. The CDR3 DNA reads as TGTGCCAGCATCACAGACAGGGTTCGTAATCAGCCCCAGCATTTT. Protein: CASITDRVRNQPQHF.

The rearrangement uses TRBV28 and TRBJ1-4; TRBD1 is a possible D gene (6 bases). The CDR3 sequence is 14 residues long. From germline, CDR1 is MDHEN and CDR2 SYDVKM. V lost 1 base and J 8 bases, leaving 11 bases between the germline ends. The CDR3 nucleotides read TGTGCCAGCAGTTTATCAGGGGCAGGGGAAAAACTGTTTTTT. This sequence encodes CASSLSGAGEKLFF.

This chain uses TRBV4-1 with TRBJ1-5; D is unresolved. Trimming pared 4 bases from V and 1 base from J, leaving 8 bases between. The length of the CDR3 is 14 residues. The germline CDR1 and CDR2 sequences are MGHRA and YSYEKL. The CDR3 nucleotides read TGCGCCAGCAGCCCCGGACTAAGCAATCAGCCCCAGCATTTT. Protein product: CASSPGLSNQPQHF.

The chain uses TRBV7-8 and TRBJ2-2; unclear D gene. This CDR3 has 13 residues. V was shortened by 4 bases and J by 8 bases, with 11 bases between the two germline ends. The V gene's germline CDR1 is SGHVS and CDR2 FQNEAQ. In DNA form, the CDR3 reads TGTGCCAGCAGCTCAGATCTTGTTGGGGAGCTGTTTTTT. Protein: CASSSDLVGELFF. Complete variable domain (other parts from reference TRBV7-8 and TRBJ2-2): GAGVSQSPRYKVAKRGQDVALRCDPISGHVSLFWYQQALGQGPEFLTYFQNEAQLDKSGLPSDRFFAERPEGSVSTLKIQRTQQEDSAVYLCASSSDLVGELFFGEGSRLTVL.

This chain connects TRBV5-8 to TRBJ2-7; 7 bases are a match to TRBD1. CDR1 SGHTS and CDR2 YDEGEE come from the germline V gene. With V trimmed by 0 bases and J by 6 bases, 6 bases remained unmatched. CDR3 length: 14 amino acids. The CDR3 region is CASSLDHRGLEQYF. The CDR3 DNA reads as TGTGCCAGCAGCTTGGATCACAGGGGCCTCGAGCAGTACTTC.

V is TRBV10-1 and J is TRBJ2-7; D may be TRBD2 (5 bases). The CDR3 totals 13 residues. The germline CDR1 and CDR2 sequences are WNHNN and SYGVQD (reference sequence). Trimming shortened V by 2 bases and J by 4 bases, and 9 bases separated the two germline ends. The CDR3 sequence: CASSERGRYEQYF. DNA of the CDR3: TGCGCCAGCAGTGAGCGGGGTCGTTACGAGCAGTACTTC.